The 8 T cell receptor beta chains below come from one sample, sequenced in a study of control samples from healthy donors and cancer patients. Assay used: immunoSEQ multiplex PCR; TCRdb lists only in-frame clones, some missing. The repertoire has over 200,000 clones, roughly 80% of them found once; the top ten carry roughly 13%. What was sequenced was PBMCs. These receptors all come from a woman in her sixties or seventies with lung cancer.

The chain employs TRBV18 and TRBJ2-1, with 9 bases lining up with TRBD1. J gave up 6 bases and V 6 bases, and 12 bases lay outside the gene matches. The CDR3 spans 16 residues. Germline lookup yields CDR1 KGHSH and CDR2 LQKENI. This CDR3 reads CASSRTRDREVNEQFF. CDR3 in DNA: TGTGCCAGCTCTAGAACCCGGGACAGGGAAGTCAATGAGCAGTTCTTC.

The chain is built from TRBV6-6 and TRBJ1-1; TRBD1 aligns across 8 bases. In germline, CDR1 is MNHNY, CDR2 SVGAGI (reference sequence). Trimming took 5 bases from V and 4 from J; bases not matched to a gene: 18. The CDR3 is 18 residues long. CDR3 sequence (DNA): TGTGCCAGCAGTCCCCTGCCTCGGCAGGGGGCGCTGAGCACTGAAGCTTTCTTT. This codes for CASSPLPRQGALSTEAFF.

This clone was observed a few times. The chain employs TRBV6-6 and TRBJ2-1; TRBD2 might be the D (5 bases). The V gene's germline CDR1 is MNHNY and CDR2 SVGAGI (reference sequence). The CDR3 contains 12 residues. Between the trimmed V and J ends, which lost 4 bases and 9 bases, there was a span of 10 bases. Written as DNA, the CDR3 is TGTGCCAGCAGTTCGGGGAAAGTTGAGCAGTTCTTC. Protein: CASSSGKVEQFF.

The genes are TRBV4-2 and TRBJ2-2; 10 nucleotides agree with TRBD2. With V trimmed by 8 bases and J by 3 bases, 15 bases remained unmatched. CDR3 length equals 18 residues. CDR1 and CDR2 from the germline V gene are LGHNA and YNFKEQ. In DNA, the CDR3 is TGTGCCAGCCAACAGTGGGGGAGCGGGAGGGCCGACACCGGGGAGCTGTTTTTT. Translated: CASQQWGSGRADTGELFF.

This clone was seen once. The V gene is TRBV19, the J gene TRBJ2-1, with 8 bases lining up with TRBD2. V shed 2 bases and J 9 bases; nucleotides not matched to a gene: 9. The CDR3 totals 15 residues. CDR1 is LNHDA and CDR2 is SQIVND in the germline V gene (reference sequence). CDR3 sequence reads: CASSIMASGLGEQFF. CDR3 DNA sequence: TGTGCCAGTAGTATAATGGCTAGCGGGCTGGGTGAGCAGTTCTTC.

Here the CDR3 DNA reads TGTGCCAGCAGCGCCGGGCAGCCTGGAAACACCATATATTTT. Protein sequence: CASSAGQPGNTIYF. The rearrangement uses TRBV7-3 and TRBJ1-3; D gene uncertain. Germline CDR1 and CDR2: SGHTA and FQGTGA. There are 14 residues in the CDR3. V was pared by 5 bases and J by 2 bases, with 10 bases between.

The chain has TRBV7-9 and TRBJ2-5; D is unresolved. The germline V gene encodes CDR1 SEHNR and CDR2 FQNEAQ (reference sequence). The germline V and J ends were trimmed by 1 base and 10 bases, with 10 bases remaining between them. The CDR3 spans 12 residues. CDR3 sequence reads: CASSLGTRFQYF. The CDR3 DNA reads TGTGCCAGCAGCTTAGGCACGCGGTTCCAGTACTTC. Drawing the rest from reference TRBV7-9 and TRBJ2-5, the complete variable domain is DTGVSQNPRHKITKRGQNVTFRCDPISEHNRLYWYRQTLGQGPEFLTYFQNEAQLEKSRLLSDRFSAERPKGSFSTLEIQRTEQGDSAMYLCASSLGTRFQYFGPGTRLLVL.

This clone appeared a single time. V gene TRBV14 combines with J gene TRBJ2-3; D is possibly TRBD1 or TRBD2 (5 bases each). Trimming took off 6 bases at V and 14 bases at J, with 18 bases between the two ends. The CDR3 loop spans 12 amino acids. Per the germline V gene, CDR1 is SGHDN and CDR2 is FVKESK. CDR3 loop: CASSRDGVAVYF. DNA of the CDR3: TGTGCCAGCAGTCGGGACGGCGTTGCTGTGTATTTT.